The 22 T cell receptor beta chains listed next were all sequenced from one sample in a study of T cell repertoires in cytomegalovirus infection. Their antigen targets remain unknown. TCRdb re-derived calls from the reads in MiXCR, one entry per CDR3 protein. The sample consists of fewer than 1,000,000 distinct CDR3 sequences, around 30% of them appearing once. The starting material was cultured CD8+ T cells from PBMCs, obtained from culture after CMV antigen stimulation. Receptor source: a human donor in good health (CMV status not recorded). Some clones in this sample may be carry-over from other donors' samples.

This clonotype appeared many times. The chain links TRBV7-8 to TRBJ2-7; 7 nucleotides line up with TRBD2. V trimming: 2 bases; J trimming: 2 bases; junction bases outside the gene matches: 9. The length of the CDR3 is 16 residues. Per germline, CDR1 SGHVS and CDR2 FQNEAQ. The chain's CDR3 is CASSLSKAGLAYEQYF. CDR3 nucleotide sequence: TGTGCCAGCAGCTTATCCAAAGCGGGGCTTGCCTACGAGCAGTACTTC.

This sequence joins TRBV15 and TRBJ1-5; maybe TRBD1 (5 bases). V lost 0 bases to trimming and J lost 6 bases, with 15 bases between them. CDR1 LNHNV and CDR2 YYDKDF come from the germline V gene (reference sequence). The CDR3 length is 16 residues. The CDR3 here is CATSRDVGLNVQPQHF. CDR3 DNA: TGTGCCACCAGCAGAGATGTGGGGCTGAATGTTCAGCCCCAGCATTTT.

This clonotype was seen more than once but under ten times. The J gene is TRBJ2-7, the V gene TRBV6-2 or TRBV6-3, with unresolved D. This CDR3 comprises 11 residues. Germline CDR1 and CDR2: MNHEY and SVGEGT. V lost 8 bases, J lost 2 bases, and 7 bases lay in between. CDR3 bases: TGTGCCAGCCAAATCGCCTACGAGCAGTACGTC. Its protein is CASQIAYEQYV.

The chain uses TRBV6-1 and TRBJ2-7; tentative D call: TRBD1 (6 bases). CDR3 length equals 13 residues. With 5 bases removed from V and 4 bases from J, the gap between germline ends came to 12 bases. Germline V gene data show CDR1 as MNHNS and CDR2 as SASEGT. In nucleotides, the CDR3 is TGTGCCAGCAGTCTCACAGGGATTTACGAGCAGTACGTC. It translates to CASSLTGIYEQYV.

This chain joins TRBV12-3 or TRBV12-4 and TRBJ2-7; TRBD1 matches 11 bases. CDR3 size: 14 residues. V shed 5 bases and J 4 bases; nucleotides not matched to a gene: 4. The CDR3 protein is CASSVDRGRYEQYF. DNA for the CDR3: TGTGCCAGCAGTGTGGACAGGGGGCGGTACGAGCAGTACTTC.

The table lists this clonotype with a few counts. The V gene is TRBV19, the J gene TRBJ1-2, with 7 bases that match TRBD1. This CDR3 has 13 amino acids. CDR1 and CDR2 from the germline V gene are LNHDA and SQIVND (reference sequence). V shed 8 bases and J 5 bases; nucleotides not matched to a gene: 8. CDR3 DNA sequence: TGTGCCAGTCGGGCGGGACAGAGTTATGGCTACACCTTC. Translation: CASRAGQSYGYTF.

This chain uses TRBV23-1 with TRBJ2-7, with D possibly being TRBD1 (5 bases). TRBV23-1 belongs to the ORF category, with a function that is uncertain. V gave up 0 bases and J gave up 5 bases, with 17 bases separating them. CDR3 length: 16 residues. CDR3 protein: CASSQSGWAGWDEQYV. CDR3 DNA: TGCGCCAGCAGTCAATCGGGATGGGCAGGGTGGGACGAGCAGTACGTC.

This clonotype was picked up a small number of times. The chain carries TRBV5-4 and TRBJ2-7; 10 nucleotides line up with TRBD1. The CDR3 is 14 residues long. Unmatched junction bases numbered 5, after V lost 6 bases and J lost 2 bases. Germline V lookup: CDR1 SGHNT, CDR2 YYREEE (reference sequence). The CDR3 here is CASTRDRGAYEQYF. CDR3 nucleotide sequence: TGTGCCAGCACCCGGGACAGGGGCGCCTACGAGCAGTACTTC.

This clonotype was detected ten times or more. The chain employs TRBV7-2 and TRBJ2-2, with D maybe TRBD2 (6 bases). This CDR3 region has 15 residues. The germline V gene has CDR1 SGHTA and CDR2 FQGNSA. Trimming removed 6 bases at V and 1 base at J, with 12 bases between. The CDR3 sequence is CASSPGVLNTGELFF. The CDR3 bases are TGTGCCAGCAGTCCGGGGGTCCTGAACACCGGGGAGCTGTTTTTT. The full variable domain, rest sourced from reference TRBV7-2 and TRBJ2-2, is GAGVSQSPSNKVTEKGKDVELRCDPISGHTALYWYRQSLGQGLEFLIYFQGNSAPDKSGLPSDRFSAERTGGSVSTLTIQRTQQEDSAVYLCASSPGVLNTGELFFGEGSRLTVL.

The chain has TRBV6-6 and TRBJ1-1, with D hard to call. Trimming removed 2 bases at V and 2 bases at J, with 6 bases between. This CDR3 spans 13 amino acids. CDR1 and CDR2 (germline): MNHNY, SVGAGI (reference sequence). The CDR3 reads CASSYRSNTEAFF. The CDR3 bases are TGTGCCAGCAGTTACAGAAGTAACACTGAAGCTTTCTTT.

The chain carries TRBV28 and TRBJ2-3; D is ambiguous. The length of the CDR3 is 16 residues. The V gene's germline CDR1 is MDHEN and CDR2 SYDVKM. The ends were cut back, 2 bases at V and 4 bases at J, with 16 bases in the middle. The CDR3 reads CASSLLPRAPPDTQYF. The CDR3 DNA sequence: TGTGCCAGCAGTTTACTTCCTCGGGCCCCGCCAGATACGCAGTATTTT.

The J gene is TRBJ1-5, the V gene TRBV15, with 10 bases matching TRBD1. J was trimmed by 4 bases and V by 9 bases; bases with no gene match: 6. Germline lookup yields CDR1 LNHNV and CDR2 YYDKDF (reference sequence). CDR3 length: 14 amino acids. CDR3 DNA: TGTGCCACTCAGACAGGGGGCCTGAATCAGCCCCAGCATTTT. It yields the protein CATQTGGLNQPQHF. The variable domain in full, completed from reference TRBV15 and TRBJ1-5, reads DAMVIQNPRYQVTQFGKPVTLSCSQTLNHNVMYWYQQKSSQAPKLLFHYYDKDFNNEADTPDNFQSRRPNTSFCFLDIRSPGLGDTAMYLCATQTGGLNQPQHFGDGTRLSIL.

This clonotype has just a few counts. The rearrangement links TRBV7-9 to TRBJ1-2; the D gene is possibly TRBD1 (6 bases). CDR3 size: 14 residues. Germline V gives CDR1 SEHNR, CDR2 FQNEAQ (reference sequence). Trimming stripped 2 bases from V and 2 bases from J, with 9 bases between. The CDR3 DNA sequence: TGTGCCAGCAGCTTACCAGACAGGAACTATGGCTACACCTTC. It specifies CASSLPDRNYGYTF.

This clonotype was counted many times. The chain joins TRBV7-6 to TRBJ1-2, with D uncertain. Germline CDR1 SGHVS, CDR2 FNYEAQ. The V gene lost 5 bases and the J gene lost 8 bases, with 21 bases spanning the gap. The CDR3 covers 15 residues. The CDR3 DNA follows: TGTGCCAGCAGCCAAGGAATAAATCCCGATTTCGGCTACACCTTC. Its protein is CASSQGINPDFGYTF. Based on the CDR3 plus reference TRBV7-6 and TRBJ1-2, the full variable domain is GAGVSQSPRYKVTKRGQDVALRCDPISGHVSLYWYRQALGQGPEFLTYFNYEAQQDKSGLPNDRFSAERPEGSISTLTIQRTEQRDSAMYRCASSQGINPDFGYTFGSGTRLTVV.

As concerns this clonotype: This may be a read error, as it is one base from a much larger clone. This chain connects TRBV12-3 or TRBV12-4 to TRBJ1-1, with D unresolved. The CDR3 has 15 residues. Trimming shortened V by 10 bases and J by 1 base, and 19 bases separated the two germline ends. In nucleotides, the CDR3 is TGTGCCAACACCACCCTGGACCGCCCGAACACTGAAGCTTTCTTT. Its translation: CANTTLDRPNTEAFF.

The chain uses TRBV10-2 and TRBJ2-1, with a tentative D call TRBD2 (6 bases). CDR1 is WSHSY, CDR2 SAAADI, per germline. The germline V and J ends were trimmed by 0 bases and 5 bases, with 20 bases remaining between them. CDR3 length: 18 amino acids. The CDR3 sequence is CASSESTQGGDYNNEQFF. The CDR3 bases are TGCGCCAGCAGTGAGTCGACTCAGGGCGGGGATTATAACAATGAGCAGTTCTTC.

This clonotype occurred many times. The chain has TRBV6-2 or TRBV6-3 and TRBJ2-2, with 8 bases aligning to TRBD2. The CDR3 is 15 residues long. Germline CDR1 and CDR2: MNHEY and SVGEGT. After removal of 2 bases from V and 6 bases from J, the junction contained 5 bases not matched to a gene. In nucleotides, the CDR3 is TGTGCCAGCAGTTACAGCGGGGGAGGGGCCGGGGAGCTGTTTTTT. Translating it yields CASSYSGGGAGELFF.

This clonotype was counted only a few times. The rearrangement uses TRBV4-1 and TRBJ2-7; 8 positions match TRBD2. With 5 bases clipped from V and 0 bases from J, the junction kept 3 bases outside the gene matches. The CDR3 has 14 residues. Germline values: CDR1 MGHRA, CDR2 YSYEKL. The DNA for the CDR3 is TGCGCCAGCAGCTTCGGGGGGGACTCCTACGAGCAGTACTTC. Its protein is CASSFGGDSYEQYF.

In this sample, this clonotype turned up a few times. V gene TRBV4-2 combines with J gene TRBJ2-3; no firm D call. The CDR3 contains 12 residues. Trimming pared 3 bases from V and 6 bases from J, leaving 7 bases between. Germline V gene sequence: CDR1 LGHNA, CDR2 YNFKEQ. The CDR3 sequence: CASSQASDTQYF. The DNA for the CDR3 is TGTGCCAGCAGCCAGGCCTCGGATACGCAGTATTTT.

This clonotype was seen ten or more times. The V and J genes are TRBV12-3 or TRBV12-4 and TRBJ1-1; D remains unclear. CDR3 length: 12 residues. V was pared by 5 bases and J by 10 bases, with 14 bases between. The CDR3 DNA reads as TGTGCCAGCAGTACCAACAGCGGAGCAGCTTTCTTT. Translated, it gives CASSTNSGAAFF.

This clonotype showed up just a few times. V is TRBV27 and J is TRBJ1-4, with 8 bases fitting TRBD1. This CDR3 is built from 17 residues. The germline CDR1 and CDR2 sequences are MNHEY and SMNVEV (reference sequence). V trimming: 5 bases; J trimming: 2 bases; junction bases outside the gene matches: 10. CDR3 sequence reads: CASSPWSGGETNEKLFF. CDR3 bases: TGTGCCAGCAGTCCGTGGTCAGGGGGCGAGACTAATGAAAAACTGTTTTTT.

This clonotype appeared a single time. This rearrangement joins TRBV10-1 to TRBJ1-1, with a possible D match to TRBD1 (5 bases). V lost 6 bases to trimming and J lost 4 bases, with 18 bases between them. Looked up from germline, CDR1 is WNHNN and CDR2 is SYGVQD (reference sequence). This CDR3 contains 15 residues. This chain's CDR3 is CASSAFRGSVTEAFF. The CDR3 region has the DNA TGCGCCAGCAGCGCTTTTCGGGGGTCTGTCACTGAAGCTTTCTTT.